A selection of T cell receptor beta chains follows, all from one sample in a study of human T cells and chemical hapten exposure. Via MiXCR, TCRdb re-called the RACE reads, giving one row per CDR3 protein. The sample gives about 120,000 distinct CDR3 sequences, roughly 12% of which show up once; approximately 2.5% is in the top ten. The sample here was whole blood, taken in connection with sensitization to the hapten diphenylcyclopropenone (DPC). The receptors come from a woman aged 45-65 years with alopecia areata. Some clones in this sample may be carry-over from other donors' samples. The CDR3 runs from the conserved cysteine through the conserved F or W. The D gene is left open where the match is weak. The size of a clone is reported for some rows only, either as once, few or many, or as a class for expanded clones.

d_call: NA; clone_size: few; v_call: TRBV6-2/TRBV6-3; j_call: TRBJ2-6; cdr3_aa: CASSYTRRRTSGANVLTF; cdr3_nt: TGTGCCAGCAGTTATACCAGGCGCCGAACGTCTGGGGCCAACGTCCTGACTTTC
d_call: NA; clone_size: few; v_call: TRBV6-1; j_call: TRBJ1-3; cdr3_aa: CASSEVPDPGNTIYF; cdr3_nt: TGTGCCAGCAGTGAAGTTCCGGACCCTGGAAACACCATATATTTT
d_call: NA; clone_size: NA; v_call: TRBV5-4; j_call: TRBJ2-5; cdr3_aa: CASSLPDPQETQYF; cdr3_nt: TGTGCCAGCAGCTTGCCCGACCCCCAGGAGACCCAGTACTTC
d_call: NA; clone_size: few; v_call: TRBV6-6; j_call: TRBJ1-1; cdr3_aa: CASSYSGRAEGEAFF; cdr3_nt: TGTGCCAGCAGTTACTCTGGCAGGGCCGAGGGTGAAGCTTTCTTT
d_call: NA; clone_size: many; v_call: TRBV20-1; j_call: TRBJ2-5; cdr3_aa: CSARERREETQYF; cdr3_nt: TGCAGTGCTAGAGAGCGGCGGGAAGAGACCCAGTACTTC
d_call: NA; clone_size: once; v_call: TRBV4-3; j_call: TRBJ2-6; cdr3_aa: CASSQEWGTGANVLTF; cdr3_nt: TGCGCCAGCAGCCAAGAATGGGGAACTGGGGCCAACGTCCTGACTTTC
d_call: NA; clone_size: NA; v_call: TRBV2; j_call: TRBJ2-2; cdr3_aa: CASKRTVNTGELFF; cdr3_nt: TGTGCCAGCAAACGGACAGTAAACACCGGGGAGCTGTTTTTT
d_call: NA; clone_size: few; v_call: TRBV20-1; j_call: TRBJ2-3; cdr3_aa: CSAPSRDTQYF; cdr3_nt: TGCAGTGCCCCCTCGAGAGATACGCAGTATTTT
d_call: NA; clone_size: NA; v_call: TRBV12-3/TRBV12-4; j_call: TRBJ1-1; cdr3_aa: CASSLGQLEAFF; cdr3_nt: TGTGCCAGCAGTCTTGGACAGCTTGAAGCTTTCTTT
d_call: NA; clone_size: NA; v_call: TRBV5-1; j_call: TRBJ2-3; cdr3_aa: CASRREVADTQYF; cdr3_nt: TGCGCCAGCAGGCGAGAGGTCGCAGATACGCAGTATTTT
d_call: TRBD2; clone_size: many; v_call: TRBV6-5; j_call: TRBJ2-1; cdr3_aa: CASGAGGVYNEQFF; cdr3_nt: TGTGCCAGCGGGGCGGGAGGTGTCTACAATGAGCAGTTCTTC
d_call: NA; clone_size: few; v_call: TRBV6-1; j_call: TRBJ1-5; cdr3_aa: CASSEAGGGNQPQHF; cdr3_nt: TGTGCCAGCAGTGAAGCGGGGGGGGGGAATCAGCCCCAGCATTTT
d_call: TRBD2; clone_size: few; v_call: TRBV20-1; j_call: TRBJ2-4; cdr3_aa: CSASPGGRNIQYF; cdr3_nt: TGCAGTGCTAGTCCCGGGGGGAGAAACATTCAGTACTTC
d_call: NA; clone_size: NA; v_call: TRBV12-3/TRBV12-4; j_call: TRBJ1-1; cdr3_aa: CASSPRLDTEAFF; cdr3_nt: TGTGCCAGCAGTCCCCGGTTAGACACTGAAGCTTTCTTT
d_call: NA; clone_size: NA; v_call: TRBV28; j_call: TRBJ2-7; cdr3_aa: CATWAPQSSYEQYF; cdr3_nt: TGTGCCACCTGGGCCCCCCAGAGCTCCTACGAGCAGTACTTC
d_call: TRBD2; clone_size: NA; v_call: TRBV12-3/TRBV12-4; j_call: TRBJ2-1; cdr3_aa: CASSPDPGLPNNEQFF; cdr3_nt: TGTGCCAGCAGCCCTGACCCGGGACTACCTAACAATGAGCAGTTCTTC
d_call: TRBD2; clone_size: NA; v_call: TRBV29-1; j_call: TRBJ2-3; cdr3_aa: CSVEGGSSGSPDTQYF; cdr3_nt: TGCAGCGTTGAAGGGGGGTCTAGCGGGAGTCCAGATACGCAGTATTTT
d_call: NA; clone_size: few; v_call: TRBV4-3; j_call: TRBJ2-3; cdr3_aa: CASSPQARGGTDTQYF; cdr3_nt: TGCGCCAGCAGCCCCCAGGCGAGGGGAGGCACAGATACGCAGTATTTT
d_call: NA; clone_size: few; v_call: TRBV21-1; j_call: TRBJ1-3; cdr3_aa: CASIPERGDCSGNTIYF; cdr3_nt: TGTGCCAGCATCCCGGAAAGGGGGGACTGCTCTGGAAACACCATATATTTT
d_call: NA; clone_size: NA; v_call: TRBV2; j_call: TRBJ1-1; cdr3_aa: CASSRQVGNTEAFF; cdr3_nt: TGTGCCAGCAGTCGACAGGTTGGGAACACTGAAGCTTTCTTT
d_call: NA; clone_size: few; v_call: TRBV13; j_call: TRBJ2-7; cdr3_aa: CASSLEGTPYEQYF; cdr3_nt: TGTGCCAGCAGCTTAGAAGGGACTCCCTACGAGCAGTACTTC
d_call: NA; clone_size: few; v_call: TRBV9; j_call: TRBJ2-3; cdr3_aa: CASSAAGGYQDTQYF; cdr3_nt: TGTGCCAGCAGCGCCGCCGGGGGCTATCAAGATACGCAGTATTTT
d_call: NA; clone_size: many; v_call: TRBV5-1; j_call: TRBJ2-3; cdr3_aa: CASSYLGPSLPDTQYF; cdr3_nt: TGCGCCAGCAGCTATCTAGGGCCAAGCCTTCCAGATACGCAGTATTTT
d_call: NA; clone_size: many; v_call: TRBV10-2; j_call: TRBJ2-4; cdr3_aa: CASSEPGGPAIQYF; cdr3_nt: TGCGCCAGCAGTGAGCCCGGAGGGCCGGCGATTCAGTACTTC
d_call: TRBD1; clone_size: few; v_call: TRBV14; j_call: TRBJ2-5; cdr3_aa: CASSQVGQGVRETQYF; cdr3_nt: TGTGCCAGCAGCCAAGTGGGTCAGGGGGTAAGAGAGACCCAGTACTTC
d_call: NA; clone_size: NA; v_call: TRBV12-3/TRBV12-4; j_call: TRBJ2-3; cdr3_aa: CASSLWGRDLTDTQYF; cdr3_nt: TGTGCCAGCAGTTTATGGGGCAGGGACCTCACAGATACGCAGTATTTT
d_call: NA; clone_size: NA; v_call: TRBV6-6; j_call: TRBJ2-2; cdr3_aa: CASSFQTGELFF; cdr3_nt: TGTGCCAGCAGTTTCCAAACCGGGGAGCTGTTTTTT
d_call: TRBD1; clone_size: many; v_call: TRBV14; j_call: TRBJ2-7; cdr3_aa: CASSQEVGWNRGTYEQYF; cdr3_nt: TGTGCCAGCAGCCAAGAAGTAGGGTGGAACAGGGGAACCTACGAGCAGTACTTC
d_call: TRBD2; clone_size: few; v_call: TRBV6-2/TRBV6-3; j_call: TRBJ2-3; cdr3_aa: CASGASGSTDTQYF; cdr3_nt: TGTGCCTCCGGGGCTAGCGGTAGCACAGATACGCAGTATTTT
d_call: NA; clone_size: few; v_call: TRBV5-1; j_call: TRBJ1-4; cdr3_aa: CASSLAGQSTNEKLFF; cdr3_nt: TGCGCCAGCAGCTTGGCCGGACAGTCAACTAATGAAAAACTGTTTTTT
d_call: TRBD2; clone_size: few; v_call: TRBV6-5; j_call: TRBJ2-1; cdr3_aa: CASSLAGGYNEQFF; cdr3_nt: TGTGCCAGCAGTTTAGCGGGGGGGTACAATGAGCAGTTCTTC
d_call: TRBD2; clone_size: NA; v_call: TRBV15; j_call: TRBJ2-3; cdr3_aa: CATQRIAGVLDTQYF; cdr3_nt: TGTGCCACCCAGAGGATAGCGGGGGTCCTCGATACGCAGTATTTT
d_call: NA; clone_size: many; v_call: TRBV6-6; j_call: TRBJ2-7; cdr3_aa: CASSSAPGVYEQYF; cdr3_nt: TGTGCCAGCAGTTCGGCCCCAGGGGTCTACGAGCAGTACTTC
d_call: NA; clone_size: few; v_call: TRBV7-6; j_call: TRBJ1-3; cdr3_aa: CASSSITGHPSGNTIYF; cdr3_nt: TGTGCCAGCAGCTCCATTACGGGACATCCATCTGGAAACACCATATATTTT
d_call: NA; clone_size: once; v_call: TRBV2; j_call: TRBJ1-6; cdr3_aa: CAIYRDKGSPLHF; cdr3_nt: TGTGCCATCTACCGGGACAAGGGTTCACCCCTCCACTTT
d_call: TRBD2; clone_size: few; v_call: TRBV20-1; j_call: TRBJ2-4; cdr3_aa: CSARDWVASGAKNIQYF; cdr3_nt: TGCAGTGCTAGAGATTGGGTGGCTAGCGGGGCCAAAAACATTCAGTACTTC
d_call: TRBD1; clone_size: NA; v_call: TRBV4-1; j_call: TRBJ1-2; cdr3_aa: CASSQGQPYGYTF; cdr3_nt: TGCGCCAGCAGCCAGGGACAGCCCTATGGCTACACCTTC
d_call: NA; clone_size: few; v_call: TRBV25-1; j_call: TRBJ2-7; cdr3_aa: CASSEAGTHVGEQYF; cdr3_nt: TGTGCCAGCAGTGAAGCCGGGACTCACGTCGGCGAGCAGTACTTC
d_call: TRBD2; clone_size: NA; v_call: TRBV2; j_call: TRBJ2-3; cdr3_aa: CASSGAGRTDTQYF; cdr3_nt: TGTGCCAGCAGTGGAGCGGGGAGGACAGATACGCAGTATTTT
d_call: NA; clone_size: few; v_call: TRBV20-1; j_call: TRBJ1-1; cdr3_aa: CSARGWDDTEAFF; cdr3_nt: TGCAGTGCTAGAGGTTGGGACGACACTGAAGCTTTCTTT
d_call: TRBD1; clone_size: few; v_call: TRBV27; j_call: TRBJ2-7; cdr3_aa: CASARDRIPYEQYF; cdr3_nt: TGTGCCAGCGCAAGGGACAGGATACCGTACGAGCAGTACTTC
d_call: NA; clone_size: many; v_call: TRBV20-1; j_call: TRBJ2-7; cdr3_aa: CSARDLGQAREQYF; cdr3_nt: TGCAGTGCTAGAGATTTAGGGCAGGCTAGGGAGCAGTACTTC
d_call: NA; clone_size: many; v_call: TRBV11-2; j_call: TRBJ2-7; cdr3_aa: CASSLGLGQLYEQYF; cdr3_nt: TGTGCCAGCAGCTTAGGTCTCGGACAGTTATACGAGCAGTACTTC
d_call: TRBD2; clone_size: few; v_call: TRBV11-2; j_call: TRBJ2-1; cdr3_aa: CASSSLSRSGSNEQFF; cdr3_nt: TGTGCCAGCAGCTCCCTCTCTCGAAGCGGGAGCAATGAGCAGTTCTTC
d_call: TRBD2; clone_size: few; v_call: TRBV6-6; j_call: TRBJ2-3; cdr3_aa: CASSTDWTSGKGVVSTDTQYF; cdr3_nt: TGTGCCAGCAGTACTGATTGGACTAGCGGGAAAGGGGTTGTAAGCACAGATACGCAGTATTTT
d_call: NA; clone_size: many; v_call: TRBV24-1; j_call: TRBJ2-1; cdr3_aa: CATSGFGAGEQFF; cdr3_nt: TGTGCCACCAGTGGCTTTGGGGCGGGGGAGCAGTTCTTC
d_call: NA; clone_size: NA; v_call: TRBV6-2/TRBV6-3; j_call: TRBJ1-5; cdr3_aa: CASSYSILNQPQHF; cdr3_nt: TGTGCCAGCAGTTACTCGATTCTCAATCAGCCCCAGCATTTT
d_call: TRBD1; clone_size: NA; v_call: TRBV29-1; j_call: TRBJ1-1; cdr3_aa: CSAYRGIGTEAFF; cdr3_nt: TGCAGCGCATACAGGGGGATAGGTACTGAAGCTTTCTTT
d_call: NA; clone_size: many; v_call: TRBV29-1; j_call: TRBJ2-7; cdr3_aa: CSVDREGFYEQYF; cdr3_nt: TGCAGCGTTGACAGGGAAGGTTTCTACGAGCAGTACTTC
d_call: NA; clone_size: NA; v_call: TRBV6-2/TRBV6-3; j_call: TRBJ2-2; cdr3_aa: CASRAPTGELFF; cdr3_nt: TGTGCCAGCAGAGCTCCCACCGGGGAGCTGTTTTTT
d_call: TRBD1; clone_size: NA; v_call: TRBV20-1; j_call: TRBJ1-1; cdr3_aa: CSARGQSTEAFF; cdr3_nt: TGCAGTGCCCGGGGACAGTCCACTGAAGCTTTCTTT
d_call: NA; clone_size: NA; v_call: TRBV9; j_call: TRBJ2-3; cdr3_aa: CASSVDWRPSTDTQYF; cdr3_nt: TGTGCCAGCAGCGTAGACTGGCGACCTAGCACAGATACGCAGTATTTT
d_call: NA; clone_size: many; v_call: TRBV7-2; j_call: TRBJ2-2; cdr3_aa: CASSPVTGNTGELFF; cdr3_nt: TGTGCCAGCAGCCCCGTGACAGGGAACACCGGGGAGCTGTTTTTT
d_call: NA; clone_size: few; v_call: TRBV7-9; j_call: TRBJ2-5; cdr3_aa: CASSSGTLQETQYF; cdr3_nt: TGTGCCAGCAGCTCTGGGACGCTGCAAGAGACCCAGTACTTC
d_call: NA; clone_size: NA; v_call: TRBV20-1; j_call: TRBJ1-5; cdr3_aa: CSARQPGDQPQHF; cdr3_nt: TGCAGTGCTAGGCAGCCGGGAGATCAGCCCCAGCATTTT
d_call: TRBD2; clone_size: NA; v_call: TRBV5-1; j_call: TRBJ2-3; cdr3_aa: CASSSTSGILDTQYF; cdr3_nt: TGCGCCAGCAGCTCGACTAGCGGGATTTTAGATACGCAGTATTTT
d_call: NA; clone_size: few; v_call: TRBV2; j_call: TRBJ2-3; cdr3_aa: CASSDPSEASTDTQYF; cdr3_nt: TGTGCCAGCAGTGATCCTAGCGAAGCTAGCACAGATACGCAGTATTTT
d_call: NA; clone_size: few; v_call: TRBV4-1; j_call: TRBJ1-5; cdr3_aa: CASSQPSGVANQPQHF; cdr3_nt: TGCGCCAGCAGCCAACCATCAGGGGTCGCAAATCAGCCCCAGCATTTT
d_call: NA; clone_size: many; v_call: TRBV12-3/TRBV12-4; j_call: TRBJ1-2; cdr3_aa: CASSPLMGRGIFGYTF; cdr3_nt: TGTGCCAGCAGCCCACTTATGGGCAGGGGAATTTTTGGCTACACCTTC